The source of this T cell receptor beta chain is a study of T cell responses to AZD1222 COVID-19 vaccine. Study-wide results and caveats: Clonal diversity was possibly underestimated, and white British individuals and females predominated among donors. At baseline, just a handful of AZD1222 recipients tested seropositive. Receipt of two AZD1222 doses was followed by a rise in Spike-specific TCR breadth and depth.

Germline V gives CDR1 SGDLS, CDR2 YYNGEE. Trimming left V 4 bases short and J 2 bases short, with 15 bases between. The CDR3 length is 15 residues. On this clone: Antigen: not known.

Pooling covered second doses at about 4 or about 12 weeks. Here immunoSEQ multiplex PCR was the method, and the copy in TCRdb shows in-frame clones only, minus some. The sample lists 110,000 or so clones, roughly 88% seen once, with about 6.5% in the top ten. Sample: peripheral blood, taken 28 days after the second AZD1222 dose. The sequence was collected from an adult who received the AZD1222 COVID-19 vaccine. This chain joins TRBV9 and TRBJ2-5; perhaps TRBD1 as D (6 bases). As DNA, the CDR3 is TGTGCCAGCAGCCCCCCCAGGGGCGGACAAGAGACCCAGTACTTC. Translation gives CASSPPRGGQETQYF. Full variable domain (outside the CDR3, taken from reference TRBV9 and TRBJ2-5): DSGVTQTPKHLITATGQRVTLRCSPRSGDLSVYWYQQSLDQGLQFLIQYYNGEERAKGNILERFSAQQFPDLHSELNLSSLELGDSALYFCASSPPRGGQETQYFGPGTRLLVL.